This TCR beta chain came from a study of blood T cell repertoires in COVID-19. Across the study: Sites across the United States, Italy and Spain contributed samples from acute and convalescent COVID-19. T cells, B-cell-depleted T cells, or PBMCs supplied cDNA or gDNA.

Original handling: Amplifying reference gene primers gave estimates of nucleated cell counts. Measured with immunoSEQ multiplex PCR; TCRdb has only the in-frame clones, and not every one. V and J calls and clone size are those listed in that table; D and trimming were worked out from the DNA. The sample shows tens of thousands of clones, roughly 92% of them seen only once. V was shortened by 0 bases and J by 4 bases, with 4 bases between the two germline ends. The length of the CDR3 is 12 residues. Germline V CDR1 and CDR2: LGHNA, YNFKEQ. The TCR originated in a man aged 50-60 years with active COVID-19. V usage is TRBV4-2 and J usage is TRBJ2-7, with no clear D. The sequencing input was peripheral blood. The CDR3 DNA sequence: TGTGCCAGCAGCCAAGACGTTTACGAGCAGTACTTC. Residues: CASSQDVYEQYF.